The 27 T cell receptor beta chains below all came from one sample that was sequenced in a study of response to subunit inactivated influenza vaccine. TCRdb re-derived calls from the RT-PCR reads in MiXCR, one entry per CDR3 protein. The sample lists approximately 700,000 distinct CDR3 sequences; less than 20% were seen once. The specimen was PBMCs from blood, collected less than 13 days after vaccination. The source is a man aged 50 or older who received an inactivated influenza vaccine.

This chain uses TRBV6-1 with TRBJ2-7, with a tentative D call TRBD1 (6 bases). Per the germline V gene, CDR1 is MNHNS and CDR2 is SASEGT. CDR3 length: 13 residues. Trimming stripped 3 bases from V and 3 bases from J, with 9 bases between. The CDR3 protein is CASSDGTIYEQYF. CDR3 nucleotide sequence: TGTGCCAGCAGTGACGGGACAATCTACGAGCAGTACTTC.

This clonotype came up a few times. The chain employs TRBV29-1 and TRBJ2-7; tentatively, D is TRBD1 (7 bases). Trimming left V 4 bases short and J 5 bases short, with 12 bases between. This CDR3 region has 12 residues. The germline V gene encodes CDR1 SQVTM and CDR2 ANQGSEA. The CDR3 DNA reads TGCAGCGTTGGACAGGGAGGCCACGAGCAGTACTTC. Its translation is CSVGQGGHEQYF.

This clonotype has only one observation. The CDR3 DNA sequence: TGTGCCTCCTACCCAGTCCGGGGCAAAAACATTCAGTACTTC. This gives the protein CASYPVRGKNIQYF. This chain joins TRBV7-9 and TRBJ2-4, with a tentative D call TRBD2 (5 bases). Germline V gene sequence: CDR1 SEHNR, CDR2 FQNEAQ (reference sequence). With 11 bases removed from V and 3 bases from J, the gap between germline ends came to 17 bases. The CDR3 is made up of 14 amino acids.

This sequence joins TRBV20-1 and TRBJ2-7; 8 bases agree with TRBD1. This CDR3 is 13 amino acids long. The ends lost 7 bases at V and 6 bases at J; junction bases unmatched: 11. Germline V gene lookup returns CDR1 DFQATT and CDR2 SNEGSKA (reference sequence). This CDR3 reads CSVRTGSFGEQYF. In nucleotides, the CDR3 is TGCAGTGTCCGGACAGGGTCGTTTGGCGAGCAGTACTTC.

V usage is TRBV20-1 and J usage is TRBJ2-7, with 11 bases matching TRBD2. This CDR3 has 13 amino acids. Germline V gene sequence: CDR1 DFQATT, CDR2 SNEGSKA (reference sequence). CDR3 region: CSTRALAGGEQYF. The DNA of the CDR3 is TGCAGCACTAGAGCGCTAGCGGGAGGCGAGCAGTACTTC.

This clonotype has a count of ten or more. The rearrangement links TRBV7-8 to TRBJ2-7; D gene ambiguous. CDR3 length equals 15 residues. V lost 1 base to trimming and J lost 1 base, with 11 bases between them. Germline CDR1 SGHVS, CDR2 FQNEAQ. As DNA, the CDR3 is TGTGCCAGCAGCTTAGTAGGTACGCAATCCTACGAGCAGTACTTC. Translation: CASSLVGTQSYEQYF. Combining the CDR3 with reference TRBV7-8 and TRBJ2-7 gives the whole variable domain GAGVSQSPRYKVAKRGQDVALRCDPISGHVSLFWYQQALGQGPEFLTYFQNEAQLDKSGLPSDRFFAERPEGSVSTLKIQRTQQEDSAVYLCASSLVGTQSYEQYFGPGTRLTVT.

This chain joins TRBV2 and TRBJ2-6, with TRBD2 matching over 10 bases. There are 21 residues in the CDR3. V lost 7 bases, J lost 0 bases, and 18 bases stayed unmatched. Germline-derived CDR1 and CDR2 are SNHLY and FYNNEI. This CDR3 reads CASISTVLAGEPSSGANVLTF. The CDR3, as DNA: TGTGCCAGCATTTCCACAGTCCTAGCGGGAGAACCTTCCTCTGGGGCCAACGTCCTGACTTTC.

V and J are TRBV28 and TRBJ1-5; D not certain. The germline CDR1 and CDR2 sequences are MDHEN and SYDVKM. There are 12 residues in the CDR3. V lost 6 bases, J lost 7 bases, and 10 bases lay in between. The CDR3 region is CASRITSQPQHF. CDR3 coding DNA: TGTGCCAGCAGGATTACAAGCCAGCCCCAGCATTTT.

This clonotype was detected only once. This sequence joins TRBV6-2 or TRBV6-3 and TRBJ2-7, with D unclear. This CDR3 is built from 15 residues. Germline V gene data show CDR1 as MNHEY and CDR2 as SVGEGT. The V and J ends lost 0 bases and 0 bases respectively, with 9 bases between them. CDR3 bases: TGTGCCAGCAGTTACTCTGGCTTACTCTCCTACGAGCAGTACTTC. Its translation: CASSYSGLLSYEQYF.

The chain couples TRBV25-1 to TRBJ1-4; TRBD1 agrees at 7 bases. Trimming cost V 0 bases and J 11 bases; bases outside gene matches: 12. Germline values: CDR1 MGHDK, CDR2 SYGVNS. CDR3 length: 16 amino acids. The CDR3 is CASSEYLFEGAGKLFF. CDR3 nucleotides: TGTGCCAGCAGTGAATATCTTTTCGAGGGGGCGGGGAAACTGTTTTTT.

This clonotype was seen at least ten times. The V and J genes are TRBV7-2 and TRBJ2-1; TRBD2 is a possible D gene (5 bases). CDR3 length equals 13 residues. CDR1 is SGHTA and CDR2 is FQGNSA in the germline V gene. The ends were cut back, 1 base at V and 5 bases at J, with 6 bases in the middle. CDR3 residues: CASSLDGDNEQFF. As DNA, the CDR3 is TGTGCCAGCAGCTTAGACGGGGACAATGAGCAGTTCTTC.

V and J are TRBV2 and TRBJ2-6, with D perhaps TRBD2 (6 bases). From germline, CDR1 is SNHLY and CDR2 FYNNEI. The CDR3 totals 15 residues. Trimming stripped 6 bases from V and 2 bases from J, with 11 bases between. The CDR3 loop reads CASRWSGAGANVLTF. The CDR3 DNA is TGTGCCAGCAGATGGTCGGGGGCTGGGGCCAACGTCCTGACTTTC.

This rearrangement joins TRBV20-1 to TRBJ2-7; TRBD2 matches at 12 bases. Germline CDR1 reads DFQATT; CDR2 reads SNEGSKA (reference sequence). The V segment lost 0 bases and the J segment 5 bases; nucleotides outside the gene matches: 8. The CDR3 consists of 16 residues. CDR3 loop: CSAREPSGRAVDEQYF. The CDR3 nucleotides are TGCAGTGCTAGAGAGCCTAGCGGGAGGGCCGTCGACGAGCAGTACTTC.

J is TRBJ2-3 and V is TRBV5-1; 7 bases agree with TRBD1. J gave up 1 base and V 3 bases, and 5 bases lay outside the gene matches. The CDR3 sequence is 15 residues long. Per the germline V gene, CDR1 is SGHRS and CDR2 is YFSETQ. In DNA form, the CDR3 reads TGCGCCAGCAGCTACGACGGGACAGGCACAGATACGCAGTATTTT. Protein sequence: CASSYDGTGTDTQYF.

This chain connects TRBV7-2 to TRBJ2-3, with TRBD1 identical over 9 bases. From germline, CDR1 is SGHTA and CDR2 FQGNSA. The junction had 6 bases not matched to a gene; V was cut back by 0 bases and J by 5 bases. The CDR3 has 16 residues. In DNA form, the CDR3 reads TGTGCCAGCAGCTTAGCCGGGACAGGGTCAGGAGATACGCAGTATTTT. Translated: CASSLAGTGSGDTQYF.

This clonotype has a handful of counts. The gene calls are TRBV4-1 and TRBJ2-7, with TRBD1 as a possible D gene (6 bases). Germline CDR1 is MGHRA and CDR2 is YSYEKL. Trimming cost V 3 bases and J 5 bases, with 23 bases left between them. The CDR3 length is 17 residues. The CDR3 coding sequence is TGCGCCAGCAGCCACGCCATCATCAGGGGTGGTCGGAACGAGCAGTACTTC. Encoded protein: CASSHAIIRGGRNEQYF.

The CDR3 nucleotides are TGTGCCAGCAGCTTGAGGGTCGGCGGGGGGGCCTTCTATGAGCAGTTCTTC. Translated, it gives CASSLRVGGGAFYEQFF. V is TRBV7-8 and J is TRBJ2-1; the match to TRBD2 covers 9 bases. CDR1 and CDR2 from the germline V gene are SGHVS and FQNEAQ. The CDR3 loop spans 17 amino acids. With V trimmed by 3 bases and J by 8 bases, 14 bases remained unmatched.

This clonotype was picked up a small number of times. V is TRBV7-2 and J is TRBJ2-3; 15 bases align to TRBD2. After removal of 4 bases from V and 6 bases from J, the junction contained 2 bases not matched to a gene. The CDR3 consists of 15 residues. Germline CDR1 is SGHTA and CDR2 is FQGNSA. CDR3 in amino acids: CASSSGLAGGDTQYF. The CDR3 DNA sequence: TGTGCCAGCAGCTCGGGACTAGCGGGAGGTGATACGCAGTATTTT.

This clonotype was counted a few times. V gene TRBV6-1 combines with J gene TRBJ2-1; 7 nucleotides agree with TRBD1. The CDR3 contains 16 residues. Germline V CDR1 and CDR2: MNHNS, SASEGT. The V segment lost 6 bases and the J segment 5 bases; nucleotides outside the gene matches: 13. The CDR3: CASRREGTGANNEQFF. DNA of the CDR3: TGTGCCAGCAGGAGGGAAGGAACAGGGGCCAACAATGAGCAGTTCTTC.

This clonotype was recorded a few times. This chain links TRBV14 with TRBJ2-1, with TRBD2 identical over 11 bases. The length of the CDR3 is 16 residues. Germline V CDR1 and CDR2: SGHDN, FVKESK. V shed 5 bases and J 3 bases; nucleotides not matched to a gene: 6. CDR3 sequence reads: CASSEPGTSGYNEQFF. The CDR3 bases are TGTGCCAGCAGCGAACCCGGGACTAGCGGCTACAATGAGCAGTTCTTC.

This rearrangement joins TRBV7-3 to TRBJ2-1; tentatively, D is TRBD1 or TRBD2 (5 bases each). V lost 5 bases to trimming and J lost 6 bases, with 20 bases between them. CDR1 and CDR2 from the germline V gene are SGHTA and FQGTGA. The CDR3 length is 16 residues. CDR3 region: CASSTTSGTRGNEQFF. CDR3 DNA: TGTGCCAGCAGCACCACCTCCGGGACGAGGGGCAATGAGCAGTTCTTC.

In this sample, this clonotype turned up many times. The chain is built from TRBV20-1 and TRBJ2-1; 7 bases line up with TRBD2. The germline V gene encodes CDR1 DFQATT and CDR2 SNEGSKA (reference sequence). Losses at the gene ends were 8 bases for V and 7 bases for J; bases not matched to a gene: 11. This CDR3 is 13 amino acids long. CDR3 residues: CSLEELAFNEQFF. The CDR3 DNA reads TGCAGTTTAGAAGAACTAGCGTTTAATGAGCAGTTCTTC.

The V call is TRBV25-1, the J call TRBJ2-7, with 10 positions matching TRBD1. The germline V gene has CDR1 MGHDK and CDR2 SYGVNS. The CDR3 runs to 14 residues. V lost 5 bases to trimming and J lost 6 bases; unmatched junction nucleotides: 7. The CDR3 bases are TGTGCCAGCAGTTTGCTCTGGGACAGGGGCGAGCAGTACTTC. It yields the protein CASSLLWDRGEQYF.

The CDR3 region is CASSHSGAGTEAFF. The CDR3 region has the DNA TGCGCCAGCAGCCATTCAGGGGCAGGGACTGAAGCTTTCTTT. The chain recombines TRBV4-1 with TRBJ1-1, with D tentatively TRBD1 (6 bases). Per the germline V gene, CDR1 is MGHRA and CDR2 is YSYEKL. CDR3 length: 14 residues. With 3 bases removed from V and 5 bases from J, the gap between germline ends came to 13 bases.

This clonotype was counted at least ten times. Here the CDR3 reads CASSQDSPAGLAGVSFFNEQFF. The CDR3 DNA reads as TGTGCCAGCAGCCAAGATAGCCCCGCGGGACTAGCGGGAGTAAGCTTCTTCAATGAGCAGTTCTTC. The genes are TRBV4-2 and TRBJ2-1, with 14 bases matching TRBD2. The CDR3 is 22 residues long. Per the germline V gene, CDR1 is LGHNA and CDR2 is YNFKEQ. The J segment lost 6 bases and the V segment lost 0 bases, leaving 19 bases of the junction unmatched.

This clonotype appeared a few times. V gene TRBV11-3 combines with J gene TRBJ2-1; 7 bases fit TRBD2. CDR1 SGHNT and CDR2 YENEEA come from the germline V gene. The CDR3 runs 16 residues. J was trimmed by 3 bases and V by 1 base; bases with no gene match: 6. CDR3 in amino acids: CASSLGQSGVYNEQFF. CDR3 nucleotide sequence: TGTGCCAGCAGCTTAGGTCAGAGCGGGGTCTACAATGAGCAGTTCTTC.

The table lists this clonotype with a few counts. This rearrangement joins TRBV5-1 to TRBJ2-3, with D possibly matching TRBD2 (6 bases). V lost 0 bases to trimming and J lost 1 base, with 12 bases between them. The length of the CDR3 is 16 residues. The germline gives CDR1 SGHRS, CDR2 YFSETQ. The CDR3 nucleotides are TGCGCCAGCAGCTTGGGGCAGGGAGGAGGCACAGATACGCAGTATTTT. It translates to CASSLGQGGGTDTQYF.